This paragraph covers one T cell receptor beta chain sequence. As yet, its antigen is unknown. These data are taken from a study of vaccination effects on CD4 cells after COVID-19. Regarding the study as a whole: There was marked clonal contraction among infection- and vaccine-induced clones late after vaccination.

There are 13 residues in the CDR3. With 8 bases clipped from V and 10 bases from J, the junction kept 12 bases outside the gene matches. Germline assignment: CDR1 SNHLY and CDR2 FYNNEI. The method was immunoSEQ multiplex PCR; TCRdb's version includes in-frame clones alone and lacks a portion of them. The sample carries 30,000 to 45,000 clones, almost 85% recorded once. Viral peptide pools were used in the ViraFEST assay to expand antigen-specific CD4+ T cells, and sequencing came afterward. The authors isolated CD4+ T cells after about 10 days of culture. Participants were given two doses of BNT162b2 or mRNA-1273 vaccine. On days 3 and 7, fresh IL-2 medium replaced half the medium.

The rearrangement uses TRBV2 and TRBJ1-1, with TRBD1 matching 8 bases. The input for sequencing was CD4+ T cells from PBMCs cultured with HCoV-NL63 spike peptides, taken after COVID-19 vaccination. This TCR derives from a human donor who received a COVID-19 vaccine. Some clones in this sample may be carry-over from other donors' samples. CDR3 loop: CASGGRSGGSAFF. The CDR3 coding sequence is TGTGCCAGCGGTGGGAGGTCAGGGGGCTCAGCTTTCTTT.